This T cell receptor (beta chain) was captured in a study of blood T cell repertoires in COVID-19. Study-level background: Sites across the United States, Italy and Spain contributed samples from acute and convalescent COVID-19. In each case, the material was cDNA or gDNA derived from T cells, B-cell-depleted T cells, or PBMCs.

Trimming removed 3 bases from V and 4 bases from J, with 18 bases in between. Germline assignment: CDR1 DFQATT and CDR2 SNEGSKA (reference sequence). This CDR3 region has 15 residues. Authors' data handling: The authors estimated nucleated cell counts from reference gene primer amplification. Here immunoSEQ multiplex PCR was the method, and the copy in TCRdb shows in-frame clones only, minus some. From that table come the V and J calls and clone size; the DNA was used to work out D and trimming. The data show 240,000 or so clones, roughly 86% seen once. The V gene is TRBV20-1, the J gene TRBJ2-5; weak D call: TRBD2 (6 bases). This receptor was obtained from a woman aged 30 to 39 who had recovered from COVID-19. Sequencing was performed on peripheral blood. For the CDR3, the DNA is TGCAGTGCTAGTTATATGGCGGGGCTTGGAGAGACCCAGTACTTC. Translation: CSASYMAGLGETQYF.